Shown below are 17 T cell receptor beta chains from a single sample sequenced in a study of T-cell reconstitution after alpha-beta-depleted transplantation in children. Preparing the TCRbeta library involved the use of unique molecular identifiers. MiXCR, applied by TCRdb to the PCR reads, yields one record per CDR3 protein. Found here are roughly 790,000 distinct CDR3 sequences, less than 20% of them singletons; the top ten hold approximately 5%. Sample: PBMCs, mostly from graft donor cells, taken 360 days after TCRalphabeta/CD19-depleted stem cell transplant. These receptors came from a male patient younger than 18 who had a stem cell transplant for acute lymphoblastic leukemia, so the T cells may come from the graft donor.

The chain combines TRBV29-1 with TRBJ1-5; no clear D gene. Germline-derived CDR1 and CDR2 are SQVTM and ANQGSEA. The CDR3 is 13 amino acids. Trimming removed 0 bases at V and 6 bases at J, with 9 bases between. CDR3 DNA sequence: TGCAGCGTTGAAGAGGGTAGCGGTCAGCCCCAGCATTTT. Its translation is CSVEEGSGQPQHF.

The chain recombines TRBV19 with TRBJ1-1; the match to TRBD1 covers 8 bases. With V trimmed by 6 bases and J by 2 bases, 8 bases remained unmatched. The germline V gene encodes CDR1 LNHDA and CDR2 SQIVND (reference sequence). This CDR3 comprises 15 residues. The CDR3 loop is CASRTWDRPNTEAFF. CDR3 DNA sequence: TGTGCCAGTAGGACATGGGACAGGCCCAACACTGAAGCTTTCTTT.

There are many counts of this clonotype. The CDR3 sequence: CASSRGGALEQYF. In nucleotides, the CDR3 is TGTGCCAGCAGCCGAGGAGGGGCTCTTGAGCAGTACTTC. The J gene is TRBJ2-7, the V gene TRBV7-9; TRBD2 might be the D (6 bases). CDR3 size: 13 residues. V was cut by 5 bases and J by 7 bases, with 15 bases left in between. The germline gives CDR1 SEHNR, CDR2 FQNEAQ (reference sequence).

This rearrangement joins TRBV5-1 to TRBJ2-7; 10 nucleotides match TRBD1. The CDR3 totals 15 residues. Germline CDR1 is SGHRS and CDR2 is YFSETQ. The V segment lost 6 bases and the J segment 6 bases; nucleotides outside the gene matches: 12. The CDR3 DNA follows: TGCGCCAGCACACCCGGGACAGGGGTTTTGAGCGAGCAGTACTTC. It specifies CASTPGTGVLSEQYF.

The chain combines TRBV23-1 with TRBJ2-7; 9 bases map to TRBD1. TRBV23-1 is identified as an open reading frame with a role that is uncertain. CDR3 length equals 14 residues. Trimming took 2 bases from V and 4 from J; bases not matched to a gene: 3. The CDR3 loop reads CASSQRTGAYEQYF. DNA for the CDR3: TGCGCCAGCAGTCAAAGGACAGGGGCTTACGAGCAGTACTTC.

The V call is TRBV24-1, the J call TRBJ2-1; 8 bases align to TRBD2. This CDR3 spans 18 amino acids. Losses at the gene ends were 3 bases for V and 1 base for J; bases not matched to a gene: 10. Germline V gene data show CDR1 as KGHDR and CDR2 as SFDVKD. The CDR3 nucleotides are TGTGCCACCAGTGATGGGGGTAGCGGGATTCGGTCCTACAATGAGCAGTTCTTC. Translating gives CATSDGGSGIRSYNEQFF.

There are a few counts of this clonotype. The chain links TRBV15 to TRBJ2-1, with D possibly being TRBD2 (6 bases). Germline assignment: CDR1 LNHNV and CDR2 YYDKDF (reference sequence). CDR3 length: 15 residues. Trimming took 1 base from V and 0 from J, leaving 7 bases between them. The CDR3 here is CATSRAGSSYNEQFF. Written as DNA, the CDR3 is TGTGCCACCAGCAGAGCCGGGAGCTCCTACAATGAGCAGTTCTTC.

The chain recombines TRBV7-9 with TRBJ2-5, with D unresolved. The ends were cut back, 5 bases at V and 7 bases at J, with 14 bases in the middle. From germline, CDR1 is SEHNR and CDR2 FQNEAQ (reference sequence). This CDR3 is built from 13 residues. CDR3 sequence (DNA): TGTGCCAGCAGCGTCTTTCTGGACGGGACCCAGTACTTC. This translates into CASSVFLDGTQYF.

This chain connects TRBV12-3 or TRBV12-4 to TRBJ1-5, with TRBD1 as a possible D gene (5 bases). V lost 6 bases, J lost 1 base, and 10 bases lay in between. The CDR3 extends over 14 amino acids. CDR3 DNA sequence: TGTGCCAGCAGGAACCGGGACAGCAATCAGCCCCAGCATTTT. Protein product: CASRNRDSNQPQHF.

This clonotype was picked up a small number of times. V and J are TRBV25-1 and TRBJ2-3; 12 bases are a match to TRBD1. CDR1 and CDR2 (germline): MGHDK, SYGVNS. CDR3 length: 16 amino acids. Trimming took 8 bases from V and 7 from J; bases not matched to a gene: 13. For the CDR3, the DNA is TGTGCCAGCGGGGACGTCGGGACAGGGGGCAAAAATACGCAGTATTTT. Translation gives CASGDVGTGGKNTQYF. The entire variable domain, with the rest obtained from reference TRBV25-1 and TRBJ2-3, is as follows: EADIYQTPRYLVIGTGKKITLECSQTMGHDKMYWYQQDPGMELHLIHYSYGVNSTEKGDLSSESTVSRIRTEHFPLTLESARPSHTSQYLCASGDVGTGGKNTQYFGPGTRLTVL.

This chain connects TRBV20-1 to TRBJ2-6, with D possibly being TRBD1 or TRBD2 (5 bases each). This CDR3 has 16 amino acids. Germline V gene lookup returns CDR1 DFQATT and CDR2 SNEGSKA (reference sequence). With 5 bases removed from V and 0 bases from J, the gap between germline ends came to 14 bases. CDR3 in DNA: TGCAGTGCTGGGGGACGCTTGGCCTCTGGGGCCAACGTCCTGACTTTC. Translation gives CSAGGRLASGANVLTF.

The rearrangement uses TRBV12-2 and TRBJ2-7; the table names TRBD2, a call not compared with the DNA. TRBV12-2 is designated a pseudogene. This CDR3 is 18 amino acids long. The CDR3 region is CASRLQRGLADLSYEQYF. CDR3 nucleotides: TGTGCAAGTCGCTTACAACGCGGACTAGCGGATCTCTCCTACGAGCAGTACTTC.

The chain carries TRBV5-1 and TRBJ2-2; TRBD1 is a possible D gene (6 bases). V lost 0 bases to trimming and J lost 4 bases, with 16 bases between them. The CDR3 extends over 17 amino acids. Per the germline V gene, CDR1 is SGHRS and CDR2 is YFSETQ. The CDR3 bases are TGCGCCAGCAGCTTGGGCCACAGGGACATCTCCACCGGGGAGCTGTTTTTT. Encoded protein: CASSLGHRDISTGELFF.

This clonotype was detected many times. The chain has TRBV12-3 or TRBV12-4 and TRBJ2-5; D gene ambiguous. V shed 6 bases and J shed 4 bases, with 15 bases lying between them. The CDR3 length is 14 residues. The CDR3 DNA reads TGTGCCAGCAGCCCGCGTGGGGTTGGAGAGACCCAGTACTTC. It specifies CASSPRGVGETQYF.

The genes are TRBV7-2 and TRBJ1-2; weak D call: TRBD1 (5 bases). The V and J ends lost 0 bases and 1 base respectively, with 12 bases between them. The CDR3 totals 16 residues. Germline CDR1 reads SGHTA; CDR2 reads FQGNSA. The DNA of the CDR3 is TGTGCCAGCAGCTTAGCCCGGACACTCAATAACTATGGCTACACCTTC. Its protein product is CASSLARTLNNYGYTF.

CDR3 in DNA: TGCAGTGCTAGAGATCCTAGCTCTGGGGCCAACGTCCTGACTTTC. This codes for CSARDPSSGANVLTF. The chain is built from TRBV20-1 and TRBJ2-6, with D uncertain. Germline V gene data show CDR1 as DFQATT and CDR2 as SNEGSKA (reference sequence). V shed 0 bases and J shed 0 bases, with 6 bases lying between them. The CDR3 loop spans 15 amino acids.

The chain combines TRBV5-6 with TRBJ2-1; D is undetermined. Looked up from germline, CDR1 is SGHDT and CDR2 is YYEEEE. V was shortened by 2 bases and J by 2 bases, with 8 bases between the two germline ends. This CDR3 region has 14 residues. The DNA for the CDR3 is TGTGCCAGCAGCTTAGGAATCCCCTACAATGAGCAGTTCTTC. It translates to CASSLGIPYNEQFF.